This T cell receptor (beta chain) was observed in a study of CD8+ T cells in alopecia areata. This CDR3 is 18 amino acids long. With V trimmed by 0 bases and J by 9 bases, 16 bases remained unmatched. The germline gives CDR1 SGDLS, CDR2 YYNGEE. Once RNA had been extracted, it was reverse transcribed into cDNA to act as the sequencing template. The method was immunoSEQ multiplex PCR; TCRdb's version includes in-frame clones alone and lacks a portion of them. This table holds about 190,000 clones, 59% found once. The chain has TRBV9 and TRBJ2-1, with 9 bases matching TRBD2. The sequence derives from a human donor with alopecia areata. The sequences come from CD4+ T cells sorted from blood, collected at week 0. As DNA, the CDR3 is TGTGCCAGCAGCGTAGTGCCCAGCGGGGGGCTAGGGGGAGGTGAGCAGTTCTTC. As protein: CASSVVPSGGLGGGEQFF.